The 26 T cell receptor beta chains below come from one sample, sequenced in a study of shared clonotypes between healthy human individuals. Clones were read by immunoSEQ multiplex PCR, and TCRdb kept only the in-frame ones, dropping some. The data show approximately 500,000 clones, 90% to 96% seen once. Sequences were obtained from naive CD4+ T cells sorted from blood. Documented subset: CD45RA+ positively selected. The source is a woman in her thirties in good health.

This clone was observed once. V usage is TRBV18 and J usage is TRBJ2-5, with D perhaps matching TRBD2 (5 bases). The CDR3 contains 16 residues. Trimming shortened V by 1 base and J by 1 base, and 13 bases separated the two germline ends. Germline V gene lookup returns CDR1 KGHSH and CDR2 LQKENI. CDR3 sequence: CASSPRRLDLQETQYF. In DNA form, the CDR3 reads TGTGCCAGCTCACCACGGAGGTTAGACCTCCAAGAGACCCAGTACTTC.

V is TRBV5-8 and J is TRBJ1-5, with no clear D. The germline V and J ends were trimmed by 10 bases and 5 bases, with 7 bases remaining between them. Germline V gene data show CDR1 as SGHTS and CDR2 as YDEGEE. This CDR3 comprises 10 residues. The CDR3 DNA reads as TGTGCCCCCTCGGATCAGCCCCAGCATTTT. This sequence encodes CAPSDQPQHF.

The rearrangement links TRBV7-2 to TRBJ2-5; no definite D call. The CDR3 has 13 residues. V was cut by 5 bases and J by 3 bases, with 10 bases left in between. Germline CDR1 SGHTA, CDR2 FQGNSA. CDR3 sequence reads: CASSPLGKETQYF. The CDR3 region has the DNA TGTGCCAGCAGCCCCCTGGGAAAAGAGACCCAGTACTTC.

The chain joins TRBV29-1 to TRBJ1-2; no reliable D call. The CDR3 is 13 residues long. V lost 7 bases and J lost 8, with 20 bases in between. Germline V CDR1 and CDR2: SQVTM, ANQGSEA. As DNA, the CDR3 is TGCAGCGCATCCTGGACCGATCACAAAGGCTACACCTTC. This codes for CSASWTDHKGYTF.

This clone was seen once. CDR3 amino acids: CSVAADCSNQPQHF. Written as DNA, the CDR3 is TGCAGCGTGGCAGCAGATTGTAGCAATCAGCCCCAGCATTTT. V is TRBV29-1 and J is TRBJ1-5, with D unresolved. Per the germline V gene, CDR1 is SQVTM and CDR2 is ANQGSEA. The V gene lost 6 bases and the J gene lost 0 bases, with 12 bases spanning the gap. The CDR3 covers 14 residues.

This rearrangement joins TRBV19 to TRBJ2-4, with D possibly TRBD1 on 5 matching bases. The CDR3 totals 15 residues. V dropped 10 bases and J dropped 3 bases, with 19 bases sitting between them. From germline, CDR1 is LNHDA and CDR2 SQIVND (reference sequence). CDR3 region: CATNLPRVVKNIQYF. The CDR3 DNA follows: TGTGCCACCAACCTTCCCAGGGTAGTCAAAAACATTCAGTACTTC.

The chain recombines TRBV30 with TRBJ1-2; D is undetermined. Deletions cut 2 bases from V and 4 bases from J, with 20 bases between. Germline V gene lookup returns CDR1 GTSNPN and CDR2 SVGIG (reference sequence). CDR3 length: 16 amino acids. CDR3 sequence (DNA): TGTGCCTGGAGTTCCCAAAGGCCGTCTACTCTCTATGGCTACACCTTC. It codes for CAWSSQRPSTLYGYTF.

The chain uses TRBV11-3 and TRBJ2-7; D unclear. V was clipped by 8 bases and J by 0 bases, with 17 bases between them. The CDR3 length is 15 residues. The germline V gene encodes CDR1 SGHNT and CDR2 YENEEA. The CDR3 is CASSSSTVNSYEQYF. CDR3 bases: TGTGCCAGCTCCTCTTCAACTGTGAACTCCTACGAGCAGTACTTC. Using reference TRBV11-3 and TRBJ2-7 for the parts outside the CDR3, the full variable domain is EAGVVQSPRYKIIEKKQPVAFWCNPISGHNTLYWYLQNLGQGPELLIRYENEEAVDDSQLPKDRFSAERLKGVDSTLKIQPAELGDSAVYLCASSSSTVNSYEQYFGPGTRLTVT.

The chain employs TRBV7-9 and TRBJ1-1; 9 bases fit TRBD1. This CDR3 spans 15 amino acids. The germline gives CDR1 SEHNR, CDR2 FQNEAQ (reference sequence). The V gene end was trimmed by 6 bases and the J gene end by 8 bases; junction bases not matched to a gene: 13. The CDR3 sequence is CASRIYRGRVTEAFF. The CDR3, as DNA: TGTGCCAGCAGAATTTACAGGGGGCGCGTCACGGAAGCTTTCTTT.

The V gene is TRBV4-1, the J gene TRBJ2-6, with no clear D. The V and J ends lost 4 bases and 4 bases respectively, with 5 bases between them. The CDR3 runs to 13 residues. Germline CDR1 MGHRA, CDR2 YSYEKL. The CDR3 coding sequence is TGCGCCAGCAGCCCTCTAGGGGCCAACGTCCTGACTTTC. This codes for CASSPLGANVLTF.

This rearrangement joins TRBV7-6 to TRBJ1-3; possibly TRBD1 for D (6 bases). The CDR3 spans 17 residues. The germline V and J ends were trimmed by 4 bases and 4 bases, with 20 bases remaining between them. CDR1 SGHVS and CDR2 FNYEAQ come from the germline V gene. CDR3 residues: CASSYRAKGVQGNTIYF. CDR3 nucleotides: TGTGCCAGCAGCTATAGGGCCAAGGGGGTTCAAGGAAACACCATATATTTT.

This rearrangement joins TRBV28 to TRBJ2-1; D tentatively fits TRBD1 or TRBD2 (5 bases each). V was shortened by 1 base and J by 10 bases, with 8 bases between the two germline ends. Germline V lookup: CDR1 MDHEN, CDR2 SYDVKM. This CDR3 comprises 12 residues. CDR3 sequence reads: CASSLLRDEQFF. The CDR3 DNA sequence: TGTGCCAGCAGTTTATTAAGGGACGAGCAGTTCTTC. Filled out from reference TRBV28 and TRBJ2-1, the complete variable domain reads DVKVTQSSRYLVKRTGEKVFLECVQDMDHENMFWYRQDPGLGLRLIYFSYDVKMKEKGDIPEGYSVSREKKERFSLILESASTNQTSMYLCASSLLRDEQFFGPGTRLTVL.

This clone appeared once. V and J are TRBV27 and TRBJ2-5; tentatively, D is TRBD1 (6 bases). The CDR3 is 15 residues long. With 0 bases removed from V and 0 bases from J, the gap between germline ends came to 8 bases. Germline loops: CDR1 MNHEY, CDR2 SMNVEV (reference sequence). CDR3 DNA sequence: TGTGCCAGCAGTTTATCGCGACAGGACCAAGAGACCCAGTACTTC. This codes for CASSLSRQDQETQYF.

The chain has TRBV7-8 and TRBJ2-7; perhaps TRBD2 as D (6 bases). Per the germline V gene, CDR1 is SGHVS and CDR2 is FQNEAQ. This CDR3 is built from 15 residues. Trimming removed 6 bases at V and 1 base at J, with 16 bases between. The CDR3, as DNA: TGTGCCAGCAGGTCGTACCCGGGGGTTTCCTACGAGCAGTACTTC. Encoded protein: CASRSYPGVSYEQYF.

This sequence joins TRBV6-4 and TRBJ1-1, with TRBD1 identical over 7 bases. With 5 bases clipped from V and 0 bases from J, the junction kept 9 bases outside the gene matches. The CDR3 extends over 16 amino acids. CDR1 MRHNA and CDR2 SNTAGT come from the germline V gene. The CDR3 protein is CASSRQGGDMNTEAFF. The DNA for the CDR3 is TGTGCCAGCAGTCGGCAGGGGGGAGATATGAACACTGAAGCTTTCTTT.

The CDR3 nucleotides read TGCGCCAGCAGCTCCCGAGCGGACAATGAGCAGTTCTTC. As protein: CASSSRADNEQFF. This rearrangement joins TRBV5-1 to TRBJ2-1; a possible D gene is TRBD2 (5 bases). Germline CDR1 is SGHRS and CDR2 is YFSETQ. There are 13 residues in the CDR3. Deletions cut 3 bases from V and 5 bases from J, with 9 bases between.

V is TRBV4-1 and J is TRBJ2-1; tentatively, D is TRBD2 (5 bases). This CDR3 has 17 residues. The V gene's germline CDR1 is MGHRA and CDR2 YSYEKL. V lost 0 bases to trimming and J lost 0 bases, with 12 bases between them. Here the CDR3 DNA reads TGCGCCAGCAGCCAAGATAGGTCTGGGAGCTCCTACAATGAGCAGTTCTTC. Its translation is CASSQDRSGSSYNEQFF.

The rearrangement joins TRBV28 to TRBJ2-2, with 7 bases aligning to TRBD2. The CDR3 extends over 16 amino acids. V shed 2 bases, J shed 1 base, and the junction held 4 bases outside the gene matches. Germline CDR1 and CDR2: MDHEN and SYDVKM. Written as DNA, the CDR3 is TGTGCCAGCAGTTTAGCGGGAGAGGGGAACACCGGGGAGCTGTTTTTT. Its protein is CASSLAGEGNTGELFF.

The gene calls are TRBV2 and TRBJ2-3, with TRBD2 matching over 8 bases. Losses at the gene ends were 6 bases for V and 6 bases for J; bases not matched to a gene: 8. Germline values: CDR1 SNHLY, CDR2 FYNNEI. This CDR3 is 14 amino acids long. The CDR3 is CASSAPGLVDTQYF. The CDR3 DNA follows: TGTGCCAGCAGCGCCCCGGGACTAGTGGATACGCAGTATTTT.

As for this clone: Other DNA sequences in the sample encode the same CDR3. V and J are TRBV29-1 and TRBJ2-5; D may match TRBD1 or TRBD2 (6 bases each). CDR1 and CDR2 from the germline V gene are SQVTM and ANQGSEA. This CDR3 region has 14 residues. With 4 bases removed from V and 4 bases from J, the gap between germline ends came to 16 bases. The DNA of the CDR3 is TGCAGCGTTGGGTTAGGCGGAGGGGGAGAGACCCAGTACTTC. Translation: CSVGLGGGGETQYF.

The rearrangement joins TRBV28 to TRBJ1-2, with 7 bases identical to TRBD1. The CDR3 spans 15 residues. J lost 3 bases, V lost 6 bases, and 10 bases had no gene match. CDR1 and CDR2 from the germline V gene are MDHEN and SYDVKM. The CDR3 loop reads CASSPNQGGDYGYTF. In DNA form, the CDR3 reads TGTGCCAGCAGCCCAAATCAGGGGGGGGACTATGGCTACACCTTC.

This clone was picked up one time. The chain combines TRBV6-1 with TRBJ1-5; no clear D. Germline loops: CDR1 MNHNS, CDR2 SASEGT. The CDR3 is 12 amino acids. The V gene lost 10 bases and the J gene lost 6 bases, with 13 bases spanning the gap. The CDR3 here is CAIRTPPQPQHF. CDR3 sequence (DNA): TGTGCCATCCGGACCCCCCCTCAGCCCCAGCATTTT.

The genes are TRBV5-1 and TRBJ2-3; TRBD2 is a possible D gene (7 bases). V dropped 0 bases and J dropped 2 bases, with 13 bases sitting between them. The CDR3 covers 16 residues. Germline V lookup: CDR1 SGHRS, CDR2 YFSETQ. CDR3 DNA sequence: TGCGCCAGCAGCTTGGCCGGGGGGCAGAACACAGATACGCAGTATTTT. Its protein is CASSLAGGQNTDTQYF.

The chain carries TRBV6-1 and TRBJ2-3, with D uncertain. Germline V CDR1 and CDR2: MNHNS, SASEGT. The CDR3 sequence is 15 residues long. V gave up 4 bases and J gave up 1 base, with 12 bases separating them. DNA for the CDR3: TGTGCCAGCAGTGGTGTTGAGGTGGGCACAGATACGCAGTATTTT. Translation gives CASSGVEVGTDTQYF.

The V call is TRBV12-2, the J call TRBJ2-7; TRBD2, the table's D call, lacks a check against the DNA. TRBV12-2 is a pseudogene locus. The CDR3 runs to 11 residues. CDR3 amino acids: CASRLSHEQYF. As DNA, the CDR3 is TGTGCAAGTCGCCTTTCCCACGAGCAGTACTTC.

The chain carries TRBV6-5 and TRBJ1-5; D gene ambiguous. The germline V gene encodes CDR1 MNHEY and CDR2 SVGAGI. The CDR3 has 14 amino acids. Trimming cost V 2 bases and J 0 bases, with 5 bases left between them. The CDR3 DNA is TGTGCCAGCAGTTACCGGGGTAGCAATCAGCCCCAGCATTTT. It yields the protein CASSYRGSNQPQHF.